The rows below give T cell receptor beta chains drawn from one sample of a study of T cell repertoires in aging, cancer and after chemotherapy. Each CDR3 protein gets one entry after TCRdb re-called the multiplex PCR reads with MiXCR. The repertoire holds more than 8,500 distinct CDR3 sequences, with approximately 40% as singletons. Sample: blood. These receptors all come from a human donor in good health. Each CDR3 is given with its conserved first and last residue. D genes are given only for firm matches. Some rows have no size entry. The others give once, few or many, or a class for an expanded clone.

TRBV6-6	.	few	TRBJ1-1	TGTGCCAGCAGTCCTATTACTTACACTGAAGCTTTCTTT	CASSPITYTEAFF
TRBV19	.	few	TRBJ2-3	TGTGCCAGTATCTCGGACGTGACAGATACGCAGTATTTT	CASISDVTDTQYF
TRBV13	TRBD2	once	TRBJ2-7	TGTGCCAGCCGCAGCGGGAGTTCCCACGAGCAGTACTTC	CASRSGSSHEQYF
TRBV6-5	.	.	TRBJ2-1	TGTGCCAGCACCCCCGCCGGACGCTACAATGAGCAGTTCTTC	CASTPAGRYNEQFF
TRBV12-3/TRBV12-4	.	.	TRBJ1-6	TGTGCCAGCAGGGGAGTCACACGGGGTTCACCCCTCCACTTT	CASRGVTRGSPLHF
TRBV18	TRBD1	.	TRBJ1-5	TGTGCCAGCTCACCACGGGGGGGACAGGGAACTAGCAATCAGCCCCAGCATTTT	CASSPRGGQGTSNQPQHF
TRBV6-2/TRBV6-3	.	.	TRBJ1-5	TGTGCCAGCAGCGTGGACAGCAGCCAGCCCCAGCATTTT	CASSVDSSQPQHF
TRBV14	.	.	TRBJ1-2	TGTGCCAGCAGCCAAAGTCTCAGCCACAACTATGGCTACACCTTC	CASSQSLSHNYGYTF
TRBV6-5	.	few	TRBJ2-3	TGTGCCAGCAGTCGGGCCCCGCCGGCTGATACGCAGTATTTT	CASSRAPPADTQYF
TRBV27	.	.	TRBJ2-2	TGTGCCAGCAGTCCAACCCCGACGGGAGATGGGACCGGGGAGCTGTTTTTT	CASSPTPTGDGTGELFF
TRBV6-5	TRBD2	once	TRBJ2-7	TGTGCCAGCAGTTATCGGACTAGCGGACGGTCGTACGAGCAGTACTTC	CASSYRTSGRSYEQYF
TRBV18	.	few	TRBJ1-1	TGTGCCAGCTCACCACTGGACCCAGGGACTGAAGCTTTCTTT	CASSPLDPGTEAFF
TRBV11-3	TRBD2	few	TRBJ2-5	TGTGCCAGCAGCTGGAGAGCGGGGGCGCGCCCGCAAGAGACCCAGTACTTC	CASSWRAGARPQETQYF
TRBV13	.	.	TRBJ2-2	TGTGCCAGCAGCCCTGAAGCGGGTACGAACACCGGGGAGCTGTTTTTT	CASSPEAGTNTGELFF
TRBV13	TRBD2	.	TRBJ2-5	TGTGCCAGCAGCTTAGGCGGGGGGGCCCAGGAGACCCAGTACTTC	CASSLGGGAQETQYF
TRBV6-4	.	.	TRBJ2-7	TGTGCCAGCAGTGGGGGGAGCTCCTACGAGCAGTACTTC	CASSGGSSYEQYF
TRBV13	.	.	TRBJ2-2	TGTGCCAGCAGCCCTGGACGTGCGGCCAATTCCGGGGAGCTGTTTTTT	CASSPGRAANSGELFF
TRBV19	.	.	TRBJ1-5	TGTGCCAGTAGTATCGGCAGGGATCAGCCCCAGCATTTT	CASSIGRDQPQHF
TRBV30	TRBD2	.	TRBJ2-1	TGTGCCCCCAAGCCCGAACCGGGACTAGCGGGAGGCGAGCAGTTCTTC	CAPKPEPGLAGGEQFF
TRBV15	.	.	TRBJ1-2	TGTGCCACCAGCAGAGAAAGAAACTATGGCTACACCTTC	CATSRERNYGYTF
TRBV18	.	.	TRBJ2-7	TGTGCCAGCTCACCTCCGGGACGGATAACTTACGAGCAGTACTTC	CASSPPGRITYEQYF
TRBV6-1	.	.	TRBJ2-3	TGTGCCAGCAGCTTCCTCTCAGTAACAGATGCGCAGTATTTT	CASSFLSVTDAQYF
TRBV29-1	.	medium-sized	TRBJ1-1	TGCAGCGTTGAGCAGGCAGCGAACACTGAAGCTTTCTTT	CSVEQAANTEAFF
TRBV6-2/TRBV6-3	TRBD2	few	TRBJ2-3	TGTGCCAGCTGGCGGGGGAGCACAGATACGCAGTATTTT	CASWRGSTDTQYF
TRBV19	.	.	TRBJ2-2	TGTGCCAGTAGAAAGTTCGGCCCCTACACCGGGGAGCTGTTTTTT	CASRKFGPYTGELFF
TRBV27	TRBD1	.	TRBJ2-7	TGTGCCAGCAGTACCTCCCAGGGGGTAGCTGACCCCTACGAGCAGTACTTC	CASSTSQGVADPYEQYF
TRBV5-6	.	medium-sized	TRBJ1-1	TGTGCCAGCAGCCGCTGGGTGGTACTTGAAGCTTTCTTT	CASSRWVVLEAFF
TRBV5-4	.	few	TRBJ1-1	TGTGCCAGCAGCGTTGTGAGTCCAGGGAGTGAAGCTTTCTTT	CASSVVSPGSEAFF
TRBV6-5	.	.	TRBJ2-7	TGTGCCAGCAGGCCCGGGACTCAGGACGGCGGGCAGTACTTC	CASRPGTQDGGQYF
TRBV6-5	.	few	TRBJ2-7	TGTGCCAGCAGTTCTATATACGAGCAGTACTTC	CASSSIYEQYF
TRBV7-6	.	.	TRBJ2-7	TGTGCCAGCAGCTTAGTAAGTGGCAGGGGGGTCCACGAGCAGTACTTC	CASSLVSGRGVHEQYF
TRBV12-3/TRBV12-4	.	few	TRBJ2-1	TGTGCCAGCAGTGAGACTCCTGAGCAGTTCTTC	CASSETPEQFF
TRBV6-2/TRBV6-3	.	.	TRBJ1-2	TGTGCCAGCACCTTAGACGGGACTTCTCGGGGCTACACCTTC	CASTLDGTSRGYTF
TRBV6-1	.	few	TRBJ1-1	TGTGCCAGCAGTTACGTGGACGGGAACACTGAAGCTTTCTTT	CASSYVDGNTEAFF
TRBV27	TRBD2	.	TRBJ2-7	TGTGCCAGCAGCCCACTAGCGGGAGGGCTCGGCGAGCAGTACTTC	CASSPLAGGLGEQYF